Listed here are 28 T cell receptor beta chains from one sample, sequenced in a study of CD8+ T cells in alopecia areata. Sorting of pooled cutaneous lymph node cells used CD4, CD8alpha, NKG2D, NKG2ACE and other markers. Following extraction, RNA underwent reverse transcription to cDNA, which served as the sequencing template. Measured with immunoSEQ multiplex PCR; TCRdb has only the in-frame clones, and not every one. The repertoire consists of 200,000 to 300,000 clones, none detected only once. Sequencing was performed on CD4+ T cells sorted from a lymph node. The receptors here all came from a C3H/HeJ mouse with alopecia areata. This strain has MHC haplotype H2-k.

This clone turned up a few times. Mouse gene names apply. Coverage ceases 4 residues before the CDR3 finishes, and the germline J gene fills in the end. The sample contains more than one DNA sequence encoding this CDR3. The chain recombines TRBV19 with TRBJ2-3; 7 bases are shared with TRBD1. Germline trimming cut 4 bases from V and 0 bases from J; bases unmatched to any gene: 2. Germline lookup yields CDR1 FNHDT and CDR2 SITEND (reference sequence). This CDR3 contains 14 residues. The CDR3 sequence is CASSLTGSAETLYF. The sequenced CDR3 bases are TGTGCCAGCAGTTTGACAGGGAGTGCAGAA.

This clone was found a few times. Gene names denote mouse genes. The sequence runs out 4 residues before the end of the CDR3; the remainder is reconstructed from the germline J gene. The rearrangement links TRBV13-1 to TRBJ2-2, with TRBD2 matching over 8 bases. V lost 0 bases and J lost 0; bases outside the gene matches: 1. CDR1 and CDR2 (germline): NSHNY, SYGAGN. The CDR3 consists of 16 residues. The DNA read from the CDR3 is TGTGCCAGCAGTGATGGACTGGGGTCAAACACCGGG. Its protein is CASSDGLGSNTG. The whole CDR3 region reads CASSDGLGSNTGQLYF.

In regard to this clone: Any gene name here is a mouse gene name. The CDR3 end lies 4 residues beyond the end of the read and is filled in from the germline J gene. This chain connects TRBV1 to TRBJ2-7, with D maybe TRBD1 (6 bases). Germline loops: CDR1 NSQYPW, CDR2 LRSPGD (reference sequence). This CDR3 comprises 14 residues. V dropped 1 base and J dropped 3 bases, with 10 bases sitting between them. This CDR3 is CTCSAVDRIYEQYF. The part of the CDR3 DNA that was read is TGCACCTGCAGTGCAGTGGACAGAATCTAT. Looking up the rest from reference TRBV1 and TRBJ2-7 gives the full variable domain: VTLLEQNPRWRLVPRGQAVNLRCILKNSQYPWMSWYQQDLQKQLQWLFTLRSPGDKEVKSLPGADYLATRVTDTELRLQVANMSQGRTLYCTCSAVDRIYEQYFGPGTRLTVL.

A note on this clone: Gene names are the mouse ones. The missing CDR3 end, 4 residues past where the read stops, is filled in from the germline J gene. Other nucleotide sequences from this sample produce the same CDR3. The chain recombines TRBV5 with TRBJ2-1, with 12 bases identical to TRBD2. The CDR3 is 16 residues long. The V gene end was trimmed by 3 bases and the J gene end by 1 base; junction bases not matched to a gene: 1. CDR1 is LGHNA and CDR2 is YNLKQL in the germline V gene (reference sequence). The sequenced part of the CDR3 DNA is TGTGCCAGCAGCCAGGACTGGGGGGGAAACTATGCT. It yields the protein CASSQDWGGNYA. The entire CDR3 protein is CASSQDWGGNYAEQFF.

Remarks on this clone: Mouse gene names and germline throughout. Read data end 4 residues before the CDR3 end; the end is taken from the germline J gene. The chain joins TRBV5 to TRBJ2-3; D is unclear. The length of the CDR3 is 13 residues. V lost 4 bases, J lost 1 base, and 6 bases lay in between. The V gene's germline CDR1 is LGHNA and CDR2 YNLKQL (reference sequence). The CDR3 is CASSPSRAETLYF. CDR3 bases read: TGTGCCAGCAGCCCCTCCCGTGCAGAA.

About this clone: Mouse germline and gene names are used. The read falls 4 residues short of the CDR3 end, and the missing part is taken from the germline J gene. The genes are TRBV13-2 and TRBJ2-3, with 9 bases that match TRBD2. The germline gives CDR1 NNHNN, CDR2 SYGAGS (reference sequence). This CDR3 has 16 residues. With 5 bases clipped from V and 1 base from J, the junction kept 8 bases outside the gene matches. The CDR3 sequence: CASGDRLGEGAETLYF. The sequenced part of the CDR3 DNA is TGTGCCAGCGGGGATCGACTGGGGGAAGGTGCAGAA.

On this clone itself: Mouse names are used for the genes. The CDR3 end is not reached by the read, which stops 4 residues before it; the germline J gene fills it in. This same CDR3 is encoded by further DNA sequences in the sample. V usage is TRBV19 and J usage is TRBJ2-4, with TRBD1 identical over 7 bases. J gave up 0 bases and V 4 bases, and 2 bases lay outside the gene matches. This CDR3 contains 14 residues. Looked up from germline, CDR1 is FNHDT and CDR2 is SITEND (reference sequence). The sequenced CDR3 bases are TGTGCCAGCAGTCGGGACAGCAGTCAAAAC. Translated, it gives CASSRDSSQN. The CDR3, in full, reads CASSRDSSQNTLYF.

On this clone: Each gene name is a mouse one. The read stops 4 residues short of the end of the CDR3; the missing end is completed from the germline J gene. The chain carries TRBV29 and TRBJ2-4; TRBD2 is a possible D gene (5 bases). The CDR3 contains 11 residues. The V gene's germline CDR1 is MSHET and CDR2 SYDVDS. The CDR3 loop reads CASTLGNTLYF. The sequenced CDR3 bases are TGTGCTAGCACCCTGGGAAAC.

This clone came up a few times. These gene names are mouse names. This specimen includes other DNA sequences encoding the same CDR3. The covered CDR3 bases are TGCACCTGCAGTGCACTGGGGGGCAACTATGCT. Amino acid sequence: CTCSALGGNYA. The complete CDR3 protein is CTCSALGGNYAEQFF. The gene calls are TRBV1 and TRBJ2-1, with 8 bases matching TRBD2. The read stops 4 residues short of the end of the CDR3; the missing end is completed from the germline J gene. V dropped 2 bases and J dropped 1; count of bases not matched to a gene: 1. This CDR3 comprises 15 residues. Germline lookup yields CDR1 NSQYPW and CDR2 LRSPGD (reference sequence).

This clone has more than one count but fewer than ten. The gene names here belong to mouse. The CDR3 loop reads CASSLRDRRDTQYF. CDR3 bases read: TGTGCCAGCAGCCTCCGGGACAGGAGAGAC. The J gene is TRBJ2-5, the V gene TRBV14; 8 bases align to TRBD1. Read coverage stops 4 residues before the CDR3 terminus; the germline J gene supplies the remainder. CDR3 length: 14 amino acids. CDR1 SGHDT and CDR2 FRDEAV come from the germline V gene.

This clone was seen only a few times. These gene names are mouse names. The sequence runs out 4 residues before the end of the CDR3; the remainder is reconstructed from the germline J gene. The chain is built from TRBV13-1 and TRBJ1-2; 12 bases line up with TRBD1. Germline loops: CDR1 NSHNY, CDR2 SYGAGN. The V segment lost 0 bases and the J segment 4 bases; nucleotides outside the gene matches: 7. This CDR3 comprises 17 residues. The CDR3 is CASSDAGTGGAASDYTF. CDR3 DNA, as far as it was read: TGTGCCAGCAGTGATGCGGGGACAGGGGGCGCGGCCTCC.

This clone came up a few times. The listed genes are named as in mouse. From the germline J gene comes the end of the CDR3, since the read stops 4 residues before it. The chain uses TRBV13-3 and TRBJ2-3, with 14 bases lining up with TRBD2. Germline V CDR1 and CDR2: NNHDY, SYVADS. The CDR3 has 17 amino acids. V gave up 0 bases and J gave up 1 base; unmatched junction bases: 1. CDR3: CASSDGDWGGGAETLYF. The part of the CDR3 DNA that was read is TGTGCCAGCAGTGATGGGGACTGGGGGGGCGGTGCAGAA.

Of note for this clone: Gene and germline names: mouse. The CDR3 extends 4 residues past the end of the read, so its final part is completed from the germline J gene. V is TRBV31 and J is TRBJ2-7; maybe TRBD2 (6 bases). The CDR3 has 13 residues. CDR1 and CDR2 from the germline V gene are GKSSPN and SITVG. CDR3 DNA (partial): TGTGCCTGGAGTCTAGTGGGGGACCAT. Residues: CAWSLVGDH. Given in full, the CDR3 is CAWSLVGDHEQYF.

A few counts support this clone. All gene names here are mouse names. Sequencing ends 4 residues short of the CDR3 end; the germline J gene provides the rest. V usage is TRBV5 and J usage is TRBJ2-1; possibly TRBD1 for D (5 bases). Germline values: CDR1 LGHNA, CDR2 YNLKQL (reference sequence). Trimming removed 0 bases at V and 3 bases at J, with 9 bases between. CDR3 size: 15 residues. CDR3 residues: CASSQEAGSYAEQFF. The part of the CDR3 DNA that was read is TGTGCCAGCAGCCAAGAGGCAGGGAGCTATGCT.

Remarks on this clone: Gene names refer to mouse genes. The read is 4 residues too short to cover the CDR3 end, so that end is filled in from the germline J gene. The rearrangement links TRBV19 to TRBJ2-7, with D possibly TRBD1 on 6 matching bases. Germline CDR1 is FNHDT and CDR2 is SITEND (reference sequence). This CDR3 has 13 residues. V shed 5 bases and J shed 2 bases, with 11 bases lying between them. CDR3 amino acids: CASSLRQAYEQYF. CDR3 DNA (partial): TGTGCCAGCAGCCTTAGACAGGCCTAT.

To note about this clone: Gene names and germline match the mouse. The read ends 4 residues shy of where the CDR3 ends; the end is completed using the germline J gene. The gene calls are TRBV13-1 and TRBJ2-5, with a possible D match to TRBD1 (5 bases). The CDR3 has 13 amino acids. The germline CDR1 and CDR2 sequences are NSHNY and SYGAGN. The CDR3 reads CASSEQEKDTQYF. CDR3 DNA, as far as it was read: TGTGCCAGCAGTGAACAGGAGAAAGAC.

As concerns this clone: Genes and germline come from the mouse. The read ends 4 residues early relative to the CDR3; the germline J gene fills the gap. This chain links TRBV17 with TRBJ1-1, with 9 bases lining up with TRBD1. The CDR3 has 13 amino acids. Germline V gives CDR1 MNHDT, CDR2 YYDKIL. Unmatched junction bases numbered 5, after V lost 8 bases and J lost 4 bases. The covered CDR3 bases are TGTGCTAGCGGTGACAGGGGGGGCACA. It specifies CASGDRGGT. The whole CDR3 sequence is CASGDRGGTEVFF.

Turning to this clone: Any gene name here is a mouse gene name. The sequence runs out 4 residues before the end of the CDR3; the remainder is reconstructed from the germline J gene. Other DNA sequences within the sample encode an identical CDR3. V gene TRBV13-1 combines with J gene TRBJ2-2, with 8 bases identical to TRBD2. CDR1 is NSHNY and CDR2 is SYGAGN in the germline V gene. This CDR3 has 15 residues. Germline trimming cut 1 base from V and 2 bases from J; bases unmatched to any gene: 1. The CDR3 reads CASSDLGGNTGQLYF. CDR3 bases read: TGTGCCAGCAGTGATTTGGGGGGGAACACCGGG.

On this clone: Gene and germline names: mouse. The DNA ends 4 residues before the CDR3 does, and the rest of the CDR3 is filled in from the germline J gene. The chain carries TRBV1 and TRBJ2-3; 7 positions agree with TRBD2. Losses at the gene ends were 0 bases for V and 3 bases for J; bases not matched to a gene: 6. Germline lookup yields CDR1 NSQYPW and CDR2 LRSPGD (reference sequence). This CDR3 contains 16 residues. Partial CDR3 DNA: TGCACCTGCAGTGCAGATCTCCTGGGGGAGGCAGAA. Its translation: CTCSADLLGEAE. The CDR3, in full, reads CTCSADLLGEAETLYF.

This clone was counted between two and nine times. The germline and genes are mouse ones. The observed sequence ends 3 residues before the CDR3 terminus, with the missing tail filled in from the germline J gene. The chain is built from TRBV1 and TRBJ1-6; TRBD1 matches at 7 bases. TRBJ1-6 is an ORF for which the function is uncertain. J lost 2 bases, V lost 3 bases, and 4 bases had no gene match. The CDR3 spans 16 residues. CDR1 NSQYPW and CDR2 LRSPGD come from the germline V gene (reference sequence). CDR3 bases read: TGCACCTGCAGTGCCCCCGGGACAGCCTATAATTCGCCC. It yields the protein CTCSAPGTAYNSP. The complete CDR3 protein is CTCSAPGTAYNSPLYF.

About this clone: The listed genes are named as in mouse. The observed sequence ends 4 residues before the CDR3 terminus, with the missing tail filled in from the germline J gene. This rearrangement joins TRBV3 to TRBJ2-7; D perhaps matches TRBD2 (7 bases). Germline values: CDR1 SNHLY, CDR2 FYNGKV (reference sequence). The CDR3 totals 14 residues. The DNA read from the CDR3 is TGTGCCAGCAGCTTAGCTGGGGGGCCATAT. This encodes CASSLAGGPY. The full-length CDR3 reads as CASSLAGGPYEQYF.

Concerning this clone itself: The germline and genes are mouse ones. The read halts 4 residues ahead of the CDR3 end, with the missing end drawn from the germline J gene. V is TRBV19 and J is TRBJ2-4; 8 bases line up with TRBD2. Germline CDR1 is FNHDT and CDR2 is SITEND (reference sequence). The CDR3 loop spans 15 amino acids. CDR3 bases read: TGTGCCAGCAGTATCACGAGACTGGGGAAAAAC. This sequence encodes CASSITRLGKN. The full CDR3 sequence reads CASSITRLGKNTLYF.

Details on this clone: Mouse gene names apply. The observed sequence ends 4 residues before the CDR3 terminus, with the missing tail filled in from the germline J gene. This sample includes further DNA sequences coding for the same CDR3. The chain couples TRBV19 to TRBJ2-1, with 10 nucleotides matching TRBD1. The CDR3 is made up of 14 amino acids. CDR1 is FNHDT and CDR2 is SITEND in the germline V gene (reference sequence). Unmatched junction bases numbered 1, after V lost 3 bases and J lost 4 bases. CDR3 bases read: TGTGCCAGCAGTAAGGGACAGGGGTATGCT. This translates into CASSKGQGYA. The CDR3, in full, reads CASSKGQGYAEQFF.

There are a few counts of this clone. The gene names here belong to mouse. The CDR3 goes on 4 residues after the read ends, and that part is filled in from the germline J gene. The rearrangement uses TRBV29 and TRBJ2-3, with D possibly matching TRBD2 (6 bases). This CDR3 region has 14 residues. V was shortened by 2 bases and J by 3 bases, with 9 bases between the two germline ends. Germline V gives CDR1 MSHET, CDR2 SYDVDS. CDR3 DNA, as far as it was read: TGTGCTAGCAGTTTAGTCTGGGGAGCAGAA. It translates to CASSLVWGAE. In full, the CDR3 reads CASSLVWGAETLYF.

Notes on this clone: Gene names and germline refer to mouse. Coverage ceases 4 residues before the CDR3 finishes, and the germline J gene fills in the end. J is TRBJ2-3 and V is TRBV1; 12 nucleotides align to TRBD1. V was pared by 2 bases and J by 3 bases, with 3 bases of the junction left unmatched. The CDR3 is 16 residues long. CDR1 and CDR2 from the germline V gene are NSQYPW and LRSPGD (reference sequence). The CDR3 sequence is CTCSAPGQGAAETLYF. Partial CDR3 DNA: TGCACCTGCAGTGCACCGGGACAGGGGGCGGCAGAA. Based on the CDR3 plus reference TRBV1 and TRBJ2-3, the full variable domain is VTLLEQNPRWRLVPRGQAVNLRCILKNSQYPWMSWYQQDLQKQLQWLFTLRSPGDKEVKSLPGADYLATRVTDTELRLQVANMSQGRTLYCTCSAPGQGAAETLYFGSGTRLTVL.

A note on this clone: Gene names and germline refer to mouse. This CDR3 reads CAWSLAGTGGTGQLYF. Incomplete CDR3 DNA: TGTGCCTGGAGTCTAGCCGGGACAGGGGGGACCGGG. The rearrangement joins TRBV31 to TRBJ2-2; TRBD1 matches 11 bases. The CDR3 end is not reached by the read, which stops 4 residues before it; the germline J gene fills it in. Germline CDR1 reads GKSSPN; CDR2 reads SITVG. This CDR3 has 16 residues. Losses at the gene ends were 0 bases for V and 5 bases for J; bases not matched to a gene: 5.

As to this clone: Mouse germline and gene names are used. CDR3 DNA, as far as it was read: TGTGCCAGCAGCCTCGACAGGGGTAACCAAGAC. It encodes CASSLDRGNQD. The whole CDR3 is CASSLDRGNQDTQYF. The genes are TRBV5 and TRBJ2-5, with 8 bases matching TRBD1. Read data end 4 residues before the CDR3 end; the end is taken from the germline J gene. The junction had 3 bases not matched to a gene; V was cut back by 4 bases and J by 0 bases. Germline V lookup: CDR1 LGHNA, CDR2 YNLKQL (reference sequence). The CDR3 contains 15 residues.

This clone has just a few counts. Mouse germline and gene names are used. The read ends 4 residues early relative to the CDR3; the germline J gene fills the gap. The genes are TRBV14 and TRBJ2-7; 10 nucleotides line up with TRBD2. The length of the CDR3 is 15 residues. Germline assignment: CDR1 SGHDT and CDR2 FRDEAV. This chain's CDR3 is CASSSPGTGVYEQYF. The sequenced CDR3 bases are TGTGCCAGCAGTTCCCCCGGGACTGGGGTTTAT.